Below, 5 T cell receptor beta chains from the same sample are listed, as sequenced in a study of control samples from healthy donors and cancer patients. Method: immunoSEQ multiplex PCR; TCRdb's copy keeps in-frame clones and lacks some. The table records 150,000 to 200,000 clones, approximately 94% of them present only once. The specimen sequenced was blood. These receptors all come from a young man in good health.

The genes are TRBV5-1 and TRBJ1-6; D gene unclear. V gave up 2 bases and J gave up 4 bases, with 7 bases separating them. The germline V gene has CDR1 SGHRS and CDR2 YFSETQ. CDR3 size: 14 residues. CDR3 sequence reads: CASSFSVYNSPLHF. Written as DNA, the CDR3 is TGCGCCAGCAGCTTCTCCGTGTATAATTCACCCCTCCACTTT.

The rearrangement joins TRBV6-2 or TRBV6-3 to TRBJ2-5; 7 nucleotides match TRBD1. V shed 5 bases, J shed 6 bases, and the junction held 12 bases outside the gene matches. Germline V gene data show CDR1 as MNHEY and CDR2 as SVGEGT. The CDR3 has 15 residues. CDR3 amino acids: CASSLTGVGVKTQYF. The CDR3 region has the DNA TGTGCCAGCAGTCTCACAGGGGTTGGGGTAAAGACCCAGTACTTC.

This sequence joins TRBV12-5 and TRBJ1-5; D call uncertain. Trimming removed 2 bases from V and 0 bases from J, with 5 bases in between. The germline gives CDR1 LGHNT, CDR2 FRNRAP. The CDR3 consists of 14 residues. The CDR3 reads CASGLFASNQPQHF. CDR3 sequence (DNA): TGTGCTAGTGGTTTGTTTGCTAGCAATCAGCCCCAGCATTTT.

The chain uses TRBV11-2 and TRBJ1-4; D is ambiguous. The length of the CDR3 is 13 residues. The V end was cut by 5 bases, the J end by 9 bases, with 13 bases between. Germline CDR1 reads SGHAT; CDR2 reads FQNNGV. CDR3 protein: CASSPPLEQKLFF. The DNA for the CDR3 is TGTGCCAGCAGCCCCCCATTGGAGCAAAAACTGTTTTTT. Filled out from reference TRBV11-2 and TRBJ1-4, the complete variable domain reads EAGVAQSPRYKIIEKRQSVAFWCNPISGHATLYWYQQILGQGPKLLIQFQNNGVVDDSQLPKDRFSAERLKGVDSTLKIQPAKLEDSAVYLCASSPPLEQKLFFGSGTQLSVL.

CDR3 coding DNA: TGTGCCAGCAGCGTAGAGCTACAGTCCTACGAGCAGTACTTC. Protein sequence: CASSVELQSYEQYF. The V and J genes are TRBV9 and TRBJ2-7; D gene uncertain. V was trimmed by 0 bases and J by 1 base, leaving 8 bases between them. Germline V gene sequence: CDR1 SGDLS, CDR2 YYNGEE. CDR3 length equals 14 residues.